These 21 T cell receptor beta chains were sequenced from one sample in a study of regulatory T cells in long-lasting Graves disease. TCR beta libraries were built with iRepertoire HTBI primers and Arm-PCR of CDR3 regions. One entry per CDR3 protein, called by TCRdb with MiXCR from the multiplex PCR reads. The sample has roughly 610,000 distinct CDR3 sequences, around 16% seen once. Time point denoted: newly diagnosed GD, antithyroid drugs for less than 3 months. PBMC RNA was the source of the TCR library. The same data also contributed to another study, on T cells in Graves' hyperthyroidism and ophthalmopathy.

Material: peripheral blood mononuclear cells (PBMCs), obtained at new diagnosis, from a patient treated with antithyroid drugs. These receptors all stem from a man aged 18 to 30 with Graves disease.

This clonotype was seen many times. The chain joins TRBV7-3 to TRBJ2-1; 7 bases map to TRBD2. Germline V gives CDR1 SGHTA, CDR2 FQGTGA. The V gene end was trimmed by 2 bases and the J gene end by 8 bases; junction bases not matched to a gene: 12. The CDR3 is 16 amino acids. CDR3 coding DNA: TGTGCCAGCAGCTTAGACGGAGCGGGGTCCCCCCATGAGCAGTTCTTC. This gives the protein CASSLDGAGSPHEQFF.

This clonotype occurred a few times. The rearrangement links TRBV20-1 to TRBJ2-5; TRBD2 matches at 7 bases. V was clipped by 3 bases and J by 2 bases; unmatched bases: 3. The CDR3 totals 13 residues. Germline lookup yields CDR1 DFQATT and CDR2 SNEGSKA (reference sequence). CDR3 sequence (DNA): TGCAGTGCTAGGGGGACTACTCAAGAGACCCAGTACTTC. Translating gives CSARGTTQETQYF.

This clonotype was seen a few times. This chain links TRBV20-1 with TRBJ1-5; tentatively, D is TRBD1 (5 bases). The CDR3 is made up of 15 amino acids. Trimming took 0 bases from V and 9 from J, leaving 18 bases between them. CDR1 DFQATT and CDR2 SNEGSKA come from the germline V gene (reference sequence). CDR3: CSARDRAGSFSPQHF. CDR3 in DNA: TGCAGTGCTAGAGATAGAGCAGGGTCATTCTCGCCCCAGCATTTT.

Ten or more counts support this clonotype. The V and J genes are TRBV3-1 and TRBJ1-1; 9 nucleotides agree with TRBD1. Germline CDR1 is LGHDT and CDR2 is YNNKEL (reference sequence). CDR3 length: 17 amino acids. V dropped 1 base and J dropped 4; count of bases not matched to a gene: 10. For the CDR3, the DNA is TGTGCCAGCAGCCAAGTAGGGGACAGGGAACGCGCCACTGAAGCTTTCTTT. It translates to CASSQVGDRERATEAFF.

As regards this clonotype: This clone may be a read error of a much larger clone one base away. The rearrangement links TRBV6-2 or TRBV6-3 to TRBJ1-5; D not certain. CDR1 is MNHEY, CDR2 SVGEGT, per germline. Trimming took 7 bases from V and 1 from J, leaving 11 bases between them. The CDR3 contains 14 residues. CDR3 loop: CASKRSGSNQPQHF. The CDR3 nucleotides read TGTGCCAGCAAGAGATCGGGGAGCAATCAGCCCCAGCATTTT.

J is TRBJ2-1 and V is TRBV9; 7 positions agree with TRBD2. CDR1 and CDR2 (germline): SGDLS, YYNGEE. The CDR3 contains 14 residues. The V segment lost 3 bases and the J segment 7 bases; nucleotides outside the gene matches: 7. Written as DNA, the CDR3 is TGTGCCAGCAGCGCCCGGACTAGTTTTAATGAGCAGTTCTTC. Its protein is CASSARTSFNEQFF.

This clonotype was observed a few times. This rearrangement joins TRBV3-1 to TRBJ2-3; TRBD2 matches 12 bases. The V segment lost 0 bases and the J segment 3 bases; nucleotides outside the gene matches: 4. The CDR3 length is 17 residues. The germline CDR1 and CDR2 sequences are LGHDT and YNNKEL (reference sequence). The CDR3 region has the DNA TGTGCCAGCAGCCAAGAGCTAGCGGGAGGGGCGACAGATACGCAGTATTTT. This sequence encodes CASSQELAGGATDTQYF.

This clonotype was seen many times. J is TRBJ2-1 and V is TRBV7-9, with D unresolved. V shed 4 bases and J shed 2 bases, with 9 bases lying between them. Germline V gene data show CDR1 as SEHNR and CDR2 as FQNEAQ (reference sequence). This CDR3 has 14 amino acids. CDR3 protein: CASSSDRAYNEQFF. DNA for the CDR3: TGTGCCAGCAGCTCGGACCGGGCCTACAATGAGCAGTTCTTC.

This clonotype was seen a handful of times. The CDR3 DNA sequence: TGTGCCACCAGCAGAGGGTCGACAGGAGGAAACGAGCAGTACTTC. Its translation: CATSRGSTGGNEQYF. The V and J genes are TRBV15 and TRBJ2-7; tentatively, D is TRBD1 (6 bases). Trimming shortened V by 1 base and J by 5 bases, and 15 bases separated the two germline ends. The CDR3 totals 15 residues. CDR1 is LNHNV and CDR2 is YYDKDF in the germline V gene (reference sequence). Filled out from reference TRBV15 and TRBJ2-7, the complete variable domain reads DAMVIQNPRYQVTQFGKPVTLSCSQTLNHNVMYWYQQKSSQAPKLLFHYYDKDFNNEADTPDNFQSRRPNTSFCFLDIRSPGLGDTAMYLCATSRGSTGGNEQYFGPGTRLTVT.

This clonotype has at least ten counts. CDR3 protein: CAWTMDRGLWSYEQYF. Here the CDR3 DNA reads TGTGCCTGGACCATGGACAGGGGGCTTTGGTCCTACGAGCAGTACTTC. V gene TRBV30 combines with J gene TRBJ2-7; 11 bases are shared with TRBD1. CDR3 length equals 16 residues. Germline assignment: CDR1 GTSNPN and CDR2 SVGIG (reference sequence). Trimming took 4 bases from V and 1 from J; bases not matched to a gene: 9.

In this sample, this clonotype turned up many times. This chain uses TRBV11-2 with TRBJ2-2; D uncertain. Trimming left V 4 bases short and J 6 bases short, with 15 bases between. The germline gives CDR1 SGHAT, CDR2 FQNNGV. The length of the CDR3 is 15 residues. Here the CDR3 DNA reads TGTGCCAGCAGCTACCCGCCAATGTGGTCCGGGGAGCTGTTTTTT. Translating it yields CASSYPPMWSGELFF.

The rearrangement uses TRBV12-3 or TRBV12-4 and TRBJ2-1; TRBD2 aligns across 14 bases. The CDR3 sequence is 14 residues long. J lost 7 bases, V lost 6 bases, and 2 bases had no gene match. CDR3 protein: CASRGLAGENEQFF. The CDR3 DNA is TGTGCCAGCAGGGGACTAGCGGGAGAAAATGAGCAGTTCTTC.

This clonotype was observed at least ten times. V and J are TRBV3-1 and TRBJ2-1, with D possibly being TRBD1 or TRBD2 (5 bases each). V gave up 2 bases and J gave up 4 bases, with 15 bases separating them. The length of the CDR3 is 16 residues. Germline CDR1 reads LGHDT; CDR2 reads YNNKEL (reference sequence). The DNA of the CDR3 is TGTGCCAGCAGCCAACGGGACGGAACGAGGTACAATGAGCAGTTCTTC. Amino acid sequence: CASSQRDGTRYNEQFF.

The chain has TRBV19 and TRBJ1-1; D call uncertain. Trimming took off 4 bases at V and 2 bases at J, with 8 bases between the two ends. The length of the CDR3 is 13 residues. The germline CDR1 and CDR2 sequences are LNHDA and SQIVND (reference sequence). CDR3 nucleotide sequence: TGTGCCAGTAGTACTTTCTTAAACACTGAAGCTTTCTTT. It translates to CASSTFLNTEAFF. The variable domain in full, with the rest retrieved from reference TRBV19 and TRBJ1-1, is DGGITQSPKYLFRKEGQNVTLSCEQNLNHDAMYWYRQDPGQGLRLIYYSQIVNDFQKGDIAEGYSVSREKKESFPLTVTSAQKNPTAFYLCASSTFLNTEAFFGQGTRLTVV.

The chain joins TRBV9 to TRBJ1-3, with 10 bases fitting TRBD1. Per the germline V gene, CDR1 is SGDLS and CDR2 is YYNGEE. The CDR3 has 16 residues. The V segment lost 3 bases and the J segment 1 base; nucleotides outside the gene matches: 4. The CDR3 nucleotides read TGTGCCAGCAGCGCGCCGGGACAGGGGTCTGGAAACACCATATATTTT. This sequence encodes CASSAPGQGSGNTIYF.

On this clonotype itself: This clone may be a read error of a much larger clone one base away. V and J are TRBV6-9 and TRBJ2-7, with D tentatively TRBD2 (5 bases). The CDR3 sequence is 17 residues long. Germline loops: CDR1 MNHGY, CDR2 SVAAGI. V lost 3 bases and J lost 0, with 18 bases in between. As DNA, the CDR3 is TGTGCCAGCAGTTACTGGAATGTAACGGGGATCTCCTACGAGCAGTACTTC. Protein sequence: CASSYWNVTGISYEQYF.

The J gene is TRBJ2-7, the V gene TRBV20-1, with TRBD2 matching over 8 bases. CDR3 length: 14 residues. V was pared by 1 base and J by 9 bases, with 11 bases of the junction left unmatched. Germline CDR1 DFQATT, CDR2 SNEGSKA (reference sequence). In DNA, the CDR3 is TGCAGTGCTAGAGTCCCGGGAGGGCCTGGGGTGCAGTACTTC. The encoded protein is CSARVPGGPGVQYF.

This sequence joins TRBV6-2 or TRBV6-3 and TRBJ2-4, with a weak D call TRBD2 (5 bases). V shed 4 bases and J shed 0 bases, with 16 bases lying between them. The CDR3 sequence is 17 residues long. Germline-derived CDR1 and CDR2 are MNHEY and SVGEGT. CDR3 DNA sequence: TGTGCCAGCAGTTCTCACGGGGTCAAACTAGCCAAAAACATTCAGTACTTC. Translating it yields CASSSHGVKLAKNIQYF.

This clonotype was recorded only once. V gene TRBV20-1 combines with J gene TRBJ2-3; the match to TRBD2 covers 8 bases. The CDR3 loop spans 15 amino acids. Germline-derived CDR1 and CDR2 are DFQATT and SNEGSKA (reference sequence). The J segment lost 3 bases and the V segment lost 6 bases, leaving 11 bases of the junction unmatched. The CDR3 DNA reads TGCAGTGCGCTAGGTCTACTAGCGGAAACAGATACGCAGTATTTT. Amino acids: CSALGLLAETDTQYF.

This clonotype was observed many times. The chain recombines TRBV28 with TRBJ1-3; no firm D call. Looked up from germline, CDR1 is MDHEN and CDR2 is SYDVKM. This CDR3 is 13 amino acids long. V was trimmed by 4 bases and J by 3 bases, leaving 7 bases between them. CDR3 residues: CASSSPSGNTIYF. CDR3 nucleotide sequence: TGTGCCAGCAGTTCGCCGAGTGGAAACACCATATATTTT.

This clonotype was picked up a small number of times. CDR3 DNA sequence: TGCAGCCCTGACGGACGCAAAGAGACCCAGTACTTC. It translates to CSPDGRKETQYF. The rearrangement joins TRBV20-1 to TRBJ2-5; unclear D gene. The CDR3 contains 12 residues. Germline V lookup: CDR1 DFQATT, CDR2 SNEGSKA (reference sequence).